The present T cell receptor beta chain was sequenced within a study of blood T cells in healthy people across ages. V was trimmed by 5 bases and J by 0 bases, leaving 17 bases between them. The CDR3 contains 16 residues. The V gene's germline CDR1 is SGHTA and CDR2 FQGNSA. Sample-barcoded 5' priming and a J-beta primer mix drove a second PCR of about 7 to 12 cycles. Each CDR3 protein is one row after TCRdb ran MiXCR on the 5' RACE reads. The sample holds a few hundred thousand distinct CDR3 sequences; about half are singletons and the top ten take 45% to 65%. This clonotype was sampled from a man aged 55 to 70 in good health. Sequencing used blood. The chain recombines TRBV7-2 with TRBJ2-7; no firm D call. CDR3 amino acids: CASSPRVAGSSYEQYF. CDR3 DNA: TGTGCCAGCAGCCCTAGGGTAGCAGGAAGCTCCTACGAGCAGTACTTC.